What follows describes a single T cell receptor (beta chain). This clone's antigen is unknown. Base qualities are not provided; no much larger clone lies one nucleotide away. These data originate in a study of blood T cell repertoires in COVID-19 (dated by TCRdb to the early 2020s). As for the study more broadly: Samples covering the acute and convalescent phases of COVID-19 were provided by collaborators in the United States, Italy and Spain. The prospective study material was composed of cDNA or gDNA derived from T cells, B-cell-depleted T cells, or PBMCs. Subjects who had been exposed to COVID-19, were actively infected with it, or had recovered from it provided the deeply sampled blood TCRbeta repertoires that made up the dataset. The repertoires were released in a freely available public database intended as a resource for research on the immune response to SARS-CoV-2. Samples came from the ongoing ImmuneRACE study (first 160 participants) plus 1,254 subjects from 6 global collaborators. Sample metadata almost always included a de-identified subject ID, COVID-19 status, age in years and sex. Where HLA class I and class II types were available, the types were taken from metadata supplied by the sample provider, not from assay-based typing. Beyond this particular receptor, the publication reports: How much clinical and demographic metadata was included differed by source and by participant, and the metadata was provided uncurated.

The collaborating institutions used their own protocols to collect whole blood in K2EDTA tubes. For TCRbeta analysis, collaborator samples were shipped as frozen whole blood, as isolated PBMCs, or as DNA extracted from either sample type. V lost 5 bases and J lost 1 base; the stretch between them is 12 bases long. Via the germline V gene, CDR1 is MDHEN and CDR2 SYDVKM. The CDR3 sequence holds 16 residues, the cysteine and phenylalanine included. Just the 48-base CDR3 DNA is kept, in frame starting at base 1. The immunoSEQ Assay, a bias-controlled multiplex PCR, was used to amplify TCRbeta CDR3 regions from genomic DNA. Per the source publication's procedure: The number of nucleated cells in each sample was estimated by amplification of reference gene primers within the assay. Sequence reads were collapsed and filtered to measure the absolute abundance of every unique TCRbeta CDR3 rearrangement. For each sample, productive Simpson clonality was calculated as the square root of Simpson's diversity index across productive rearrangements. The table was pulled from immuneACCESS by TCRdb, which kept in-frame rearrangements only. Such tables lose some clones; where checked, under half of the loss comes from unresolved V genes, and the rest has no known cause. D and trimming come from the DNA, and the V and J calls and clone size come from that table. The sample yields roughly 220,000 clones; around three quarters were counted once. Jointly, the top ten make up roughly 6% of the sample.

The origin of this receptor is a woman between 70 and 85 years old with acute or convalescent COVID-19. The chain employs TRBV28 and TRBJ1-6; the D gene cannot be resolved reliably. Sequenced sample: peripheral blood. The DNA reads as follows: TGTGCCAGCAGTCCCGTCGGGTGGTCCTATAATTCACCCCTCCACTTT. Its protein reads: CASSPVGWSYNSPLHF. With the rest looked up from the reference TRBV28 and TRBJ1-6 genes rather than sequenced, the full variable domain is DVKVTQSSRYLVKRTGEKVFLECVQDMDHENMFWYRQDPGLGLRLIYFSYDVKMKEKGDIPEGYSVSREKKERFSLILESASTNQTSMYLCASSPVGWSYNSPLHFGNGTRLTVT.